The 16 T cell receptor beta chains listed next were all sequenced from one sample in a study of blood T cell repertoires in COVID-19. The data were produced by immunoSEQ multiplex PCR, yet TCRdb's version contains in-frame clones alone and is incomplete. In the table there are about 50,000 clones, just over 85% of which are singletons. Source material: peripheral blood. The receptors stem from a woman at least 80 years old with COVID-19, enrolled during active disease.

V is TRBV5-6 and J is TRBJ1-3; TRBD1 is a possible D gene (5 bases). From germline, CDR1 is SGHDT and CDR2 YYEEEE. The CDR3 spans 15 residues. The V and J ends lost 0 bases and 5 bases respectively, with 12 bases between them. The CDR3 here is CASSLVDSGRNTIYF. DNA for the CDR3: TGTGCCAGCAGCTTGGTAGACAGTGGGAGAAACACCATATATTTT.

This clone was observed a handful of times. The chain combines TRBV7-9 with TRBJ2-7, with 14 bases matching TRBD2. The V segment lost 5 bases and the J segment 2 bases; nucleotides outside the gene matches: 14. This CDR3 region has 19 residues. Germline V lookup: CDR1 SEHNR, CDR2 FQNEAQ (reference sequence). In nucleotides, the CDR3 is TGTGCCAGCAGCAGGACCCCGACTAGCGGGAGGGCTATGGCCTACGAGCAGTACTTC. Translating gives CASSRTPTSGRAMAYEQYF.

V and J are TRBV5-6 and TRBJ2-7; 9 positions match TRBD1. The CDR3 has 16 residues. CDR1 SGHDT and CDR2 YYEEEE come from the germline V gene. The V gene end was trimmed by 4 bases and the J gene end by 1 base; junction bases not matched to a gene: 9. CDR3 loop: CASSVLPGQGSYEQYF. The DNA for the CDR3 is TGTGCCAGCAGCGTACTTCCGGGACAGGGTTCCTACGAGCAGTACTTC.

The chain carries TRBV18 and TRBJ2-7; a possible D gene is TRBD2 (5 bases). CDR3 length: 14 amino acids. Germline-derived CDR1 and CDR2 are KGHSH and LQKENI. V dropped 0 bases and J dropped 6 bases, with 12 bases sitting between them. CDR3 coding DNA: TGTGCCAGCTCACCACCCAGCGGCCCGGGCGAGCAGTACTTC. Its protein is CASSPPSGPGEQYF.

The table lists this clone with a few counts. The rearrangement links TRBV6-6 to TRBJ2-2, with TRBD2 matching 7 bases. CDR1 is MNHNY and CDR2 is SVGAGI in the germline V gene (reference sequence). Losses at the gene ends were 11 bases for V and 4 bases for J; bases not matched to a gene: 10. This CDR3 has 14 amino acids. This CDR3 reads CAGRRGESTGELFF. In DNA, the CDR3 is TGTGCCGGTCGACGGGGGGAGAGCACCGGGGAGCTGTTTTTT.

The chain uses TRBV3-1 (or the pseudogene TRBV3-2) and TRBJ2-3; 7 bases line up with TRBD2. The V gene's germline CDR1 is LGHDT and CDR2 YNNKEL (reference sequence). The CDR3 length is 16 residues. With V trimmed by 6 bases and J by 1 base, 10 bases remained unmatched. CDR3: CASSRGRARGTDTQYF. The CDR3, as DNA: TGTGCCAGCAGTCGGGGGAGGGCGAGGGGCACAGATACGCAGTATTTT.

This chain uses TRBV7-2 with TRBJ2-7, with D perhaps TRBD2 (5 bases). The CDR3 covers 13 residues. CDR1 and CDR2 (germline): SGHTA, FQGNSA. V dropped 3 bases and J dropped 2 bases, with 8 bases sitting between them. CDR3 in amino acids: CASSLLGAYEQYF. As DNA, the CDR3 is TGTGCCAGCAGCTTGCTGGGAGCCTACGAGCAGTACTTC.

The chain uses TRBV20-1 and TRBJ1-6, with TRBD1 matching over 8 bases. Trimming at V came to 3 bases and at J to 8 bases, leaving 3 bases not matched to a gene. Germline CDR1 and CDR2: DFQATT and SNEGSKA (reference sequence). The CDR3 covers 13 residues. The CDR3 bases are TGCAGTGCTAGTTCAGGGGGCTATTCACCCCTCCACTTT. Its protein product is CSASSGGYSPLHF.

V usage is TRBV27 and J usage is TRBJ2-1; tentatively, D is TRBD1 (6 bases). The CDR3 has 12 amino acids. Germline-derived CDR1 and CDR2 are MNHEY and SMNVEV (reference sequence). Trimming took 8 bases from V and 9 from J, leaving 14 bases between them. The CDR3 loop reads CASGTRNGEQFF. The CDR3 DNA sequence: TGTGCCAGCGGGACACGGAATGGTGAGCAGTTCTTC.

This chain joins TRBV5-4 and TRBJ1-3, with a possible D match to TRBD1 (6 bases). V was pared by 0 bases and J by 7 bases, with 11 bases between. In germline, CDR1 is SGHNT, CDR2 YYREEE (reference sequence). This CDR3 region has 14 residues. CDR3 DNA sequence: TGTGCCAGCAGCTTGGGACAGGTGGGCAACACCATATATTTT. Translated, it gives CASSLGQVGNTIYF.

CDR3 in DNA: TGTGCCACCGACGACAGGTATGGCTACACCTTC. Translation: CATDDRYGYTF. The V and J genes are TRBV28 and TRBJ1-2; perhaps TRBD1 as D (6 bases). This CDR3 comprises 11 residues. V lost 10 bases to trimming and J lost 5 bases, with 11 bases between them. Germline V gene data show CDR1 as MDHEN and CDR2 as SYDVKM.

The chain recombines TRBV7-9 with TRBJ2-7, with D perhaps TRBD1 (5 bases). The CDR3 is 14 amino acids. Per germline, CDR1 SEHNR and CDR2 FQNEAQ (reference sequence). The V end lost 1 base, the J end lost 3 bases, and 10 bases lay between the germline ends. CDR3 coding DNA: TGTGCCAGCAGCTTAGGGGGCCAGTACTACGAGCAGTACTTC. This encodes CASSLGGQYYEQYF.

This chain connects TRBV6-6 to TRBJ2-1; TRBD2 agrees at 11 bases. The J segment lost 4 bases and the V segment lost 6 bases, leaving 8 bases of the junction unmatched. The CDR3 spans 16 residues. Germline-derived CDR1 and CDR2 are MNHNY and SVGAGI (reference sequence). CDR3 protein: CASRTPSGRQYNEQFF. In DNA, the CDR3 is TGTGCCAGCAGAACTCCTAGCGGGAGGCAATACAATGAGCAGTTCTTC.

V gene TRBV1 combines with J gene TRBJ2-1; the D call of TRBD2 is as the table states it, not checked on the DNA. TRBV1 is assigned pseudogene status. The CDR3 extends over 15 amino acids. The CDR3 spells CTSSQAGGSYNEQFF. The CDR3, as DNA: TGCACCAGCAGCCAAGCGGGAGGGTCTTACAATGAGCAGTTCTTC.

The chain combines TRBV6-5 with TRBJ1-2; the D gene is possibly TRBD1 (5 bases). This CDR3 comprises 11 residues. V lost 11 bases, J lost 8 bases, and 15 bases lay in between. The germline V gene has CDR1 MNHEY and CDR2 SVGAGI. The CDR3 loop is CASRSGGGYTF. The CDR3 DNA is TGTGCCTCCCGGAGCGGGGGAGGCTACACCTTC.

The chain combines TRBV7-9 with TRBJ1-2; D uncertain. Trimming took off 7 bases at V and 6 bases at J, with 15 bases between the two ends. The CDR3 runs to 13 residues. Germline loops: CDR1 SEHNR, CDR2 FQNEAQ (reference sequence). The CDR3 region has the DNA TGTGCCAGCACCGGACTCCTAAGGGATGGCTACACCTTC. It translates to CASTGLLRDGYTF.